These 26 T cell receptor beta chains share one sample of origin, sequenced in a study of control samples from healthy donors and cancer patients. Data came from immunoSEQ multiplex PCR; TCRdb stores just in-frame clones and leaves some out. Found here are about 150,000 clones, about 90% of them singletons; the top ten hold under 4%. The sequenced sample consisted of blood. Receptors were obtained from a young man in good health.

V is TRBV6-6 and J is TRBJ1-3, with a possible D match to TRBD1 (6 bases). Germline lookup yields CDR1 MNHNY and CDR2 SVGAGI (reference sequence). The CDR3 contains 15 residues. With 3 bases removed from V and 3 bases from J, the gap between germline ends came to 12 bases. The CDR3 region has the DNA TGTGCCAGCAGTTATCAAGGACAGCGTGGAAACACCATATATTTT. It encodes CASSYQGQRGNTIYF.

The chain uses TRBV7-8 and TRBJ1-5; 8 nucleotides line up with TRBD1. The germline CDR1 and CDR2 sequences are SGHVS and FQNEAQ. This CDR3 contains 15 residues. The V and J ends lost 5 bases and 7 bases, in that order; junction bases with no gene match: 10. CDR3 DNA: TGTGCCAGCAGCCCCGGGACAGGCGTCAGGCAGCCCCAGCATTTT. As protein: CASSPGTGVRQPQHF.

Only one count was recorded for this clone. V usage is TRBV11-2 and J usage is TRBJ1-1; D unclear. This CDR3 has 15 amino acids. The germline V and J ends were trimmed by 0 bases and 11 bases, with 19 bases remaining between them. Germline V gene data show CDR1 as SGHAT and CDR2 as FQNNGV. The DNA of the CDR3 is TGTGCCAGCAGCTTAGATCCGGGGATTCCTACTGCCGCTTTCTTT. It yields the protein CASSLDPGIPTAAFF.

This clone was seen just once. This chain uses TRBV27 with TRBJ1-1, with 9 bases identical to TRBD1. Germline CDR1 MNHEY, CDR2 SMNVEV (reference sequence). The V gene end was trimmed by 1 base and the J gene end by 2 bases; junction bases not matched to a gene: 2. This CDR3 has 15 amino acids. The CDR3 is CASSLWTGDNTEAFF. CDR3 nucleotides: TGTGCCAGCAGTTTATGGACAGGGGACAACACTGAAGCTTTCTTT.

This clone was counted once. V is TRBV6-4 and J is TRBJ1-1; D unclear. The V gene lost 3 bases and the J gene lost 11 bases, with 16 bases spanning the gap. CDR3 length: 13 residues. Germline CDR1 MRHNA, CDR2 SNTAGT. In nucleotides, the CDR3 is TGTGCCAGCAGTGAAGTGGAGGGCGGAGGGGCTTTCTTT. This sequence encodes CASSEVEGGGAFF.

This rearrangement joins TRBV6-5 to TRBJ1-1, with D unclear. From germline, CDR1 is MNHEY and CDR2 SVGAGI. This CDR3 has 15 amino acids. Trimming shortened V by 3 bases and J by 1 base, and 12 bases separated the two germline ends. The CDR3 spells CASSYPGLPNTEAFF. The CDR3 DNA reads as TGTGCCAGCAGTTATCCCGGACTGCCGAACACTGAAGCTTTCTTT.

This clone turned up a few times. The chain recombines TRBV10-3 with TRBJ1-2; D remains ambiguous. Germline V gene data show CDR1 as ENHRY and CDR2 as SYGVKD. Trimming pared 4 bases from V and 7 bases from J, leaving 13 bases between. The CDR3 runs to 13 residues. The CDR3 loop is CAISGSGTSGYTF. Written as DNA, the CDR3 is TGTGCCATCAGTGGGAGTGGTACTAGTGGCTACACCTTC.

The chain uses TRBV5-1 and TRBJ1-4; D remains unclear. Germline V gene sequence: CDR1 SGHRS, CDR2 YFSETQ. The CDR3 has 17 amino acids. Trimming took off 4 bases at V and 1 base at J, with 17 bases between the two ends. The CDR3 region has the DNA TGCGCCAGCAGCCTCCGACACGAAGGTAAAACTAATGAAAAACTGTTTTTT. Its translation: CASSLRHEGKTNEKLFF.

V gene TRBV7-2 combines with J gene TRBJ2-7; TRBD1 matches 8 bases. This CDR3 contains 14 residues. V lost 6 bases and J lost 3; bases outside the gene matches: 7. The germline CDR1 and CDR2 sequences are SGHTA and FQGNSA. The CDR3 loop reads CASRRDRGGYEQYF. CDR3 nucleotide sequence: TGTGCCAGCAGACGCGACAGGGGTGGCTACGAGCAGTACTTC.

V and J are TRBV30 and TRBJ1-2; the D gene is possibly TRBD1 (5 bases). CDR3 length: 13 amino acids. Trimming shortened V by 1 base and J by 6 bases, and 12 bases separated the two germline ends. CDR1 GTSNPN and CDR2 SVGIG come from the germline V gene (reference sequence). CDR3 nucleotides: TGTGCCTGGAGTGGGACGGGGGAGGATGGCTACACCTTC. Its translation is CAWSGTGEDGYTF.

The chain joins TRBV4-2 to TRBJ2-3, with 12 bases aligning to TRBD2. The CDR3 is made up of 17 amino acids. The germline CDR1 and CDR2 sequences are LGHNA and YNFKEQ. The trim removed 5 bases at V and 1 base at J, leaving 7 bases unmatched. The CDR3 loop is CASSRPTSGGRTDTQYF. In nucleotides, the CDR3 is TGTGCCAGCAGCAGACCGACTAGCGGGGGCCGCACAGATACGCAGTATTTT.

The chain has TRBV28 and TRBJ1-5; TRBD1 agrees at 8 bases. Germline CDR1 and CDR2: MDHEN and SYDVKM. V shed 7 bases and J 2 bases; nucleotides not matched to a gene: 7. This CDR3 has 15 amino acids. The CDR3 region is CASTATGVGNQPQHF. For the CDR3, the DNA is TGTGCCAGCACAGCGACAGGGGTCGGCAATCAGCCCCAGCATTTT. Based on the CDR3 plus reference TRBV28 and TRBJ1-5, the full variable domain is DVKVTQSSRYLVKRTGEKVFLECVQDMDHENMFWYRQDPGLGLRLIYFSYDVKMKEKGDIPEGYSVSREKKERFSLILESASTNQTSMYLCASTATGVGNQPQHFGDGTRLSIL.

The chain joins TRBV19 to TRBJ2-3; D is ambiguous. The CDR3 is 12 residues long. CDR1 is LNHDA, CDR2 SQIVND, per germline (reference sequence). V shed 10 bases and J shed 4 bases, with 12 bases lying between them. CDR3 nucleotides: TGTGCCACGTCCGTTAGGGCAGATACGCAGTATTTT. It translates to CATSVRADTQYF.

V and J are TRBV6-1 and TRBJ2-7, with a possible D match to TRBD1 (6 bases). This CDR3 region has 12 residues. V was pared by 1 base and J by 6 bases, with 7 bases between. Looked up from germline, CDR1 is MNHNS and CDR2 is SASEGT. The CDR3 coding sequence is TGTGCCAGCAGTGAAGGGACAGTCGAGCAGTACTTC. This sequence encodes CASSEGTVEQYF.

The rearrangement joins TRBV6-5 to TRBJ1-4; a possible D gene is TRBD1 (6 bases). V lost 2 bases and J lost 7, with 14 bases in between. The CDR3 is 15 residues long. CDR1 is MNHEY, CDR2 SVGAGI, per germline. CDR3 in amino acids: CASSYAGGAGEKLFF. Here the CDR3 DNA reads TGTGCCAGCAGTTACGCCGGGGGGGCGGGTGAAAAACTGTTTTTT.

The chain carries TRBV15 and TRBJ1-4; perhaps TRBD1 as D (5 bases). This CDR3 has 17 amino acids. Per the germline V gene, CDR1 is LNHNV and CDR2 is YYDKDF (reference sequence). Trimming cost V 0 bases and J 1 base, with 12 bases left between them. The CDR3 region is CATSRDLVRGTNEKLFF. CDR3 bases: TGTGCCACCAGCAGAGATCTAGTGAGGGGAACTAATGAAAAACTGTTTTTT. Full variable domain (rest looked up from reference TRBV15 and TRBJ1-4): DAMVIQNPRYQVTQFGKPVTLSCSQTLNHNVMYWYQQKSSQAPKLLFHYYDKDFNNEADTPDNFQSRRPNTSFCFLDIRSPGLGDTAMYLCATSRDLVRGTNEKLFFGSGTQLSVL.

The chain employs TRBV12-3 or TRBV12-4 and TRBJ1-1; maybe TRBD1 (5 bases). The CDR3 has 13 residues. Trimming took off 5 bases at V and 1 base at J, with 8 bases between the two ends. CDR3 loop: CASSLTGNTEAFF. The CDR3 DNA sequence: TGTGCCAGCAGTCTTACAGGGAACACTGAAGCTTTCTTT.

The chain joins TRBV18 to TRBJ1-3, with D possibly TRBD1 on 5 matching bases. Germline V gives CDR1 KGHSH, CDR2 LQKENI. V lost 4 bases to trimming and J lost 2 bases, with 15 bases between them. This CDR3 is 16 amino acids long. The CDR3 loop reads CASSQATGAAGNTIYF. CDR3 bases: TGTGCCAGCTCACAGGCCACAGGAGCAGCTGGAAACACCATATATTTT.

The chain combines TRBV10-2 with TRBJ1-2; D is uncertain. Trimming took 0 bases from V and 0 from J, leaving 8 bases between them. This CDR3 is built from 15 residues. The germline gives CDR1 WSHSY, CDR2 SAAADI. This chain's CDR3 is CASSESGTANYGYTF. The CDR3 DNA reads TGCGCCAGCAGTGAGTCGGGAACCGCTAACTATGGCTACACCTTC.

This sequence joins TRBV19 and TRBJ2-3; 10 bases are a match to TRBD2. Germline trimming cut 7 bases from V and 5 bases from J; bases unmatched to any gene: 6. Germline-derived CDR1 and CDR2 are LNHDA and SQIVND (reference sequence). This CDR3 has 14 amino acids. This CDR3 reads CASKGAGGQDTQYF. CDR3 in DNA: TGTGCCAGTAAAGGAGCGGGGGGGCAAGATACGCAGTATTTT.

As for this clone: Compared with germline, one end of the junction differs, possibly owing to a read error. CDR3 residues: CAGSQDLQGNYGYTF. The CDR3 coding sequence is TGTGCCGGCAGCCAAGACTTACAGGGAAACTATGGCTACACCTTC. The chain combines TRBV4-2 with TRBJ1-2, with a possible D match to TRBD1 (6 bases). Germline assignment: CDR1 LGHNA and CDR2 YNFKEQ. CDR3 size: 15 residues.

The V and J genes are TRBV15 and TRBJ2-1; D gene ambiguous. CDR3 length equals 15 residues. CDR1 is LNHNV and CDR2 is YYDKDF in the germline V gene (reference sequence). Trimming took 1 base from V and 2 from J, leaving 9 bases between them. The DNA for the CDR3 is TGTGCCACCAGCAGAGTTGACAATCCCTACAATGAGCAGTTCTTC. It codes for CATSRVDNPYNEQFF.

V gene TRBV21-1 combines with J gene TRBJ2-3; the D call in the table, TRBD2, was not verified against the DNA. TRBV21-1 is a documented pseudogene. This CDR3 has 17 amino acids. The CDR3 region has the DNA TGTGCCAGCAGCTCTAGCGGGGGGGCCGGGAGCACAGATACGCAGTATTTT. This encodes CASSSSGGAGSTDTQYF.

The rearrangement uses TRBV7-9 and TRBJ2-7, with 10 bases matching TRBD1. This CDR3 spans 14 amino acids. Germline V gene sequence: CDR1 SEHNR, CDR2 FQNEAQ (reference sequence). The V and J ends lost 4 bases and 7 bases, in that order; junction bases with no gene match: 7. CDR3 bases: TGTGCCAGCAGCTCCAGACAGGGGGCTTGGGAGCAGTACTTC. This gives the protein CASSSRQGAWEQYF.

The genes are TRBV19 and TRBJ1-1; a possible D gene is TRBD1 (5 bases). This CDR3 has 14 residues. The V gene lost 1 base and the J gene lost 0 bases, with 6 bases spanning the gap. Germline-derived CDR1 and CDR2 are LNHDA and SQIVND (reference sequence). As DNA, the CDR3 is TGTGCCAGTAGTATAGGGACACTGAACACTGAAGCTTTCTTT. As protein: CASSIGTLNTEAFF.

V gene TRBV6-5 combines with J gene TRBJ2-7; 14 positions match TRBD2. Germline CDR1 and CDR2: MNHEY and SVGAGI. Trimming took 5 bases from V and 4 from J; bases not matched to a gene: 4. CDR3 size: 15 residues. The CDR3 is CASSQTSGGVYEQYF. The CDR3, as DNA: TGTGCCAGCAGTCAGACTAGCGGGGGGGTATACGAGCAGTACTTC.